The 2 T cell receptor beta chains below all came from one sample that was sequenced in a study of T cell responses to AZD1222 COVID-19 vaccine (dated by TCRdb to 2020 to 2023). According to the study, the label for this sample's time point signals: baseline before first vaccination. The receptor library was made with the immunoSEQ multiplex PCR assay. The immuneACCESS repertoire file appears here via TCRdb, limited to in-frame rearrangements. These files lack a portion of the clones; in checked studies, under half of the deficit traces to unresolved V genes, and the cause of the others is not known. Present in this sample are 200,000 to 300,000 clones, 90% to 95% of which were seen just once. The ten biggest clones cover roughly 0.6% of the sample. Sequenced material: peripheral blood, taken on day 0 of AZD1222 vaccination. These receptors came from an adult in good health.

The J gene is TRBJ2-3, the V gene TRBV28; no reliable D call. Germline CDR1 is MDHEN and CDR2 is SYDVKM. Trimming left V 2 bases short and J 6 bases short, with 15 bases between. The CDR3 totals 15 residues. The CDR3 here is CASSLPRPSRDTQYF. CDR3 DNA sequence: TGTGCCAGCAGTTTACCCCGTCCCTCCCGGGATACGCAGTATTTT.

V gene TRBV7-8 combines with J gene TRBJ2-5, with D unclear. The germline V gene has CDR1 SGHVS and CDR2 FQNEAQ. V lost 5 bases to trimming and J lost 7 bases, with 14 bases between them. This CDR3 is built from 13 residues. The CDR3 DNA follows: TGTGCCAGCAGCCCAGACCCGACCGGGACCCAGTACTTC. Its translation: CASSPDPTGTQYF. Looking up the rest from reference TRBV7-8 and TRBJ2-5 gives the full variable domain: GAGVSQSPRYKVAKRGQDVALRCDPISGHVSLFWYQQALGQGPEFLTYFQNEAQLDKSGLPSDRFFAERPEGSVSTLKIQRTQQEDSAVYLCASSPDPTGTQYFGPGTRLLVL.